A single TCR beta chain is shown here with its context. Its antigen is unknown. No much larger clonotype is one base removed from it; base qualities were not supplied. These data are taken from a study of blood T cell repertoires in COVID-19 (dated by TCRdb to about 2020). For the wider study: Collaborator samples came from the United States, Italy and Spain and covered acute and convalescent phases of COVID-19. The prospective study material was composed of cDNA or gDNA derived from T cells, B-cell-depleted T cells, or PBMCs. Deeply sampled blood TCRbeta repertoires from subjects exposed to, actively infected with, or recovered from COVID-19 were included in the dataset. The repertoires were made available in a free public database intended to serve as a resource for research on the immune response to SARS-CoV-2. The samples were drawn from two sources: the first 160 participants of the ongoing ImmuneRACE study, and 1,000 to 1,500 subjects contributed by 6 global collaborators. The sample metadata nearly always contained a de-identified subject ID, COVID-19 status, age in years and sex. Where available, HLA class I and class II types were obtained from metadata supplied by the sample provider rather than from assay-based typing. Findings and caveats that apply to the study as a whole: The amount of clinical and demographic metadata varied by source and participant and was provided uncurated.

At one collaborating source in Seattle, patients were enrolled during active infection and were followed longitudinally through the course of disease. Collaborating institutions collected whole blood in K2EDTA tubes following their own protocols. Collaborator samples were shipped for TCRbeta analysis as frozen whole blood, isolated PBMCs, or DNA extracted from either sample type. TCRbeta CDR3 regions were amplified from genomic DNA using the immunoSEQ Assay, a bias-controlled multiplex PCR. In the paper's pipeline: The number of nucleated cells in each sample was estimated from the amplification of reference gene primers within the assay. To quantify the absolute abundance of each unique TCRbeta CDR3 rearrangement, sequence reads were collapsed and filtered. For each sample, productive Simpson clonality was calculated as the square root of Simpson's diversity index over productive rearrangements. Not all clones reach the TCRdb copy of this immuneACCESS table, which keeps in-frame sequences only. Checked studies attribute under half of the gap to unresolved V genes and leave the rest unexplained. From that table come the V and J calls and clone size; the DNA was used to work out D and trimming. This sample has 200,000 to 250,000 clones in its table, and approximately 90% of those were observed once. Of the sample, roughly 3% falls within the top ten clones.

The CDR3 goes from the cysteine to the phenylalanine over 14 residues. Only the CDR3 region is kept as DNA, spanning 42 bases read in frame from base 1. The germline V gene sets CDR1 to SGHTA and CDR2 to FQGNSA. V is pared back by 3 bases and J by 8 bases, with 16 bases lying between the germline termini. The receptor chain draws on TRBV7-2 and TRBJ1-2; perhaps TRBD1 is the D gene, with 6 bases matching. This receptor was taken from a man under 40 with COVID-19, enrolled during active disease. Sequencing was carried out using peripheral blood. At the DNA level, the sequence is TGTGCCAGCAGCTTTGGCAGGGGAGTCGGGGGCTACACCTTC. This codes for CASSFGRGVGGYTF.